The entry below describes one T cell receptor beta chain. Measured with immunoSEQ multiplex PCR; TCRdb has only the in-frame clones, and not every one. The sample holds around 310,000 clones, about nine tenths seen once. The sample belongs to a study of Ad26.COV2.S vaccination and SARS-CoV-2 variants. In the study overall: The authors gave Ad26.COV2.S intramuscularly, either once or twice 56 days apart.

Regarding treatment: about 20 received Ad26.COV2.S at low or high dose, single or two shots; 5 received placebo; per-sample allocation not given. Samples were taken on day 63 after the first vaccine or placebo injection. Immunization relied on an Ad26 vector, which expressed Wuhan-strain SARS-CoV-2 spike. This clonotype was obtained from a person aged 18-65 years who received the Ad26.COV2.S COVID-19 vaccine or a placebo. The sample consisted of peripheral blood, taken in a trial of Ad26.COV2.S vaccine versus placebo.

CDR3 DNA sequence: TGTGCCAGCAGTTTCCACAGGGGGCCTCCTACCGGGGAGCTGTTTTTT. It codes for CASSFHRGPPTGELFF. The chain is built from TRBV27 and TRBJ2-2; 9 positions agree with TRBD1. The CDR3 consists of 16 residues. Germline values: CDR1 MNHEY, CDR2 SMNVEV (reference sequence). The trim removed 3 bases at V and 5 bases at J, leaving 7 bases unmatched.